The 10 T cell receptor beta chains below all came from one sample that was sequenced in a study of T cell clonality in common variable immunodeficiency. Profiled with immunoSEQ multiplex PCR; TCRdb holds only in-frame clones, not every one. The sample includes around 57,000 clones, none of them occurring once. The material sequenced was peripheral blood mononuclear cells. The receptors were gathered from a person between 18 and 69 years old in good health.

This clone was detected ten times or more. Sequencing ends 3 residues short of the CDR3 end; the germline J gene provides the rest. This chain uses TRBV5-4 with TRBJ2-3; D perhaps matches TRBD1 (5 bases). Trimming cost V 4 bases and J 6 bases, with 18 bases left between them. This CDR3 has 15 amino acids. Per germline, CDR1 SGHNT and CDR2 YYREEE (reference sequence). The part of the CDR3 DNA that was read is TGTGCCAGCAGCCCATCGACAGCCGTCCGTGATACG. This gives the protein CASSPSTAVRDT. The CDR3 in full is CASSPSTAVRDTQYF. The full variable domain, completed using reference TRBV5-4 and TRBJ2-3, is ETGVTQSPTHLIKTRGQQVTLRCSSQSGHNTVSWYQQALGQGPQFIFQYYREEENGRGNFPPRFSGLQFPNYSSELNVNALELDDSALYLCASSPSTAVRDTQYFGPGTRLTVL.

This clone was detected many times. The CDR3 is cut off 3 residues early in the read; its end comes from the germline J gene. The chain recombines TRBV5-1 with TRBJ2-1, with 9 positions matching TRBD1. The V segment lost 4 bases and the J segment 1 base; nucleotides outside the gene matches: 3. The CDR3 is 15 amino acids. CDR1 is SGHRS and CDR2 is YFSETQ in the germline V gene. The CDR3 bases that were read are TGCGCCAGCAGCGTACAGGGGGCATCCTACAATGAG. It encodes CASSVQGASYNE. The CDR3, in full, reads CASSVQGASYNEQFF.

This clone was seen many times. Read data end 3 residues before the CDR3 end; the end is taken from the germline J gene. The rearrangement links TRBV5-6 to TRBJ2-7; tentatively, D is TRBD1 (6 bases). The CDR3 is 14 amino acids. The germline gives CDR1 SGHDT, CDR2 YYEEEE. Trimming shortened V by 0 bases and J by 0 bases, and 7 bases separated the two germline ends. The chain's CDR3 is CASSLVDSSYEQYF. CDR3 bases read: TGTGCCAGCAGCTTGGTGGACAGCTCCTACGAG.

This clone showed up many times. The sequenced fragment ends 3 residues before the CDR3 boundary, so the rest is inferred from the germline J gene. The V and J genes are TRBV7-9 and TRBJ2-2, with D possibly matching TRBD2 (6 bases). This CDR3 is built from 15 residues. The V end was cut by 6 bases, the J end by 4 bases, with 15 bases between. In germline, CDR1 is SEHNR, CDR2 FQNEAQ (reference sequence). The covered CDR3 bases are TGTGCCAGCAGTCGGACTAACCCCGCCACCGGGGAG. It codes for CASSRTNPATGE. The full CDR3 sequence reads CASSRTNPATGELFF.

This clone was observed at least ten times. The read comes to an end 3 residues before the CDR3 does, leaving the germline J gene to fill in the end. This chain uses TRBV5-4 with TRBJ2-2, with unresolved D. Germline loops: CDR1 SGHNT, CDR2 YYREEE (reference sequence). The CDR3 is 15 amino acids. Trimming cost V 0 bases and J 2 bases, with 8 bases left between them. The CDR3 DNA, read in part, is TGTGCCAGCAGCTTGGGCGGCAGAAACACCGGGGAG. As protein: CASSLGGRNTGE. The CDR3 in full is CASSLGGRNTGELFF.

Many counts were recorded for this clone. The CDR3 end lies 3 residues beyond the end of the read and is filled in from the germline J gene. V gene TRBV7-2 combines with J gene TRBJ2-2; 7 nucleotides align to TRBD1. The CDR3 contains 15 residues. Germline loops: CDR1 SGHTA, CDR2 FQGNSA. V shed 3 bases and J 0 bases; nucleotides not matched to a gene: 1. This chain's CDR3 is CASSFGTANTGELFF. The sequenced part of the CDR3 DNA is TGTGCCAGCAGCTTCGGGACAGCGAACACCGGGGAG.

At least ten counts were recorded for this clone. The DNA read from the CDR3 is TGTGCCAGCAGGCTAGCGGGAGTGATGGAGACC. It encodes CASRLAGVMET. The full CDR3 protein is CASRLAGVMETQYF. The chain employs TRBV28 and TRBJ2-5; 10 bases match TRBD2. The sequence runs out 3 residues before the end of the CDR3; the remainder is reconstructed from the germline J gene. The V gene end was trimmed by 6 bases and the J gene end by 5 bases; junction bases not matched to a gene: 6. The CDR3 spans 14 residues. CDR1 and CDR2 from the germline V gene are MDHEN and SYDVKM.

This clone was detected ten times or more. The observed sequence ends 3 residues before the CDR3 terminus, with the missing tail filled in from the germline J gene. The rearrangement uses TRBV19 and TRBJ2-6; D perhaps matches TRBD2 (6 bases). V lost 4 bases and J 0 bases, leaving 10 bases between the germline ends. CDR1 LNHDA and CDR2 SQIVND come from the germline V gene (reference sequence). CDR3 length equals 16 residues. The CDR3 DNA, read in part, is TGTGCCAGTAGTACCTTCGGGGGCTCTGGGGCCAACGTC. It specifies CASSTFGGSGANV. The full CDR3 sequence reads CASSTFGGSGANVLTF.

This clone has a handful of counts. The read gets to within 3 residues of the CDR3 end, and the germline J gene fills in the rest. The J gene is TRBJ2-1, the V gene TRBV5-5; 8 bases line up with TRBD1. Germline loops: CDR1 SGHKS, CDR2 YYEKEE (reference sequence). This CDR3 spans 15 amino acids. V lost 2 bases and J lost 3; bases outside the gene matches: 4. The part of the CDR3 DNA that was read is TGTGCCAGCAGCTTACAGGGGGGAGGCTACAATGAG. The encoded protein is CASSLQGGGYNE. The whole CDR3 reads CASSLQGGGYNEQFF.

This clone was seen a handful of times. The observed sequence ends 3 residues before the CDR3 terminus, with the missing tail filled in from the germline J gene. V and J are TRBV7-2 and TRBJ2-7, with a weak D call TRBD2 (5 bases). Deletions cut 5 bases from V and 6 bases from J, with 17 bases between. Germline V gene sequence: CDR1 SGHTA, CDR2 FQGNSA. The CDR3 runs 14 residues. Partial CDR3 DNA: TGTGCCAGCAGCCGGTTGGGGTCCCGGGGCGAG. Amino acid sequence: CASSRLGSRGE. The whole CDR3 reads CASSRLGSRGEQYF.